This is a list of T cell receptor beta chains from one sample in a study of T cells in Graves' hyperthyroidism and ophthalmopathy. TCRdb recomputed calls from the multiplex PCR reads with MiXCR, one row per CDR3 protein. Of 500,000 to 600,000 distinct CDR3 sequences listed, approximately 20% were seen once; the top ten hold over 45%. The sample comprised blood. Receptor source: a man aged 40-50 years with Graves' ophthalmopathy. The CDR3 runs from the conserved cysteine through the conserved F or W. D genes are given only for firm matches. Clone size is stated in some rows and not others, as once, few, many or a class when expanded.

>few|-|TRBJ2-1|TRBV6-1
TGTGCCAGCACTCGGGTGCCGTACAATGAGCAGTTCTTC
CASTRVPYNEQFF
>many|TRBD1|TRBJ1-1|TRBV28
TGTGCCAGCAGGTATAGGGGGCGAGGCACTGAAGCTTTCTTT
CASRYRGRGTEAFF
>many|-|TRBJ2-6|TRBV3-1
TGTGCCAGCAGTCGTACCACGGGTACTGGGGCCAACGTCCTGACTTTC
CASSRTTGTGANVLTF
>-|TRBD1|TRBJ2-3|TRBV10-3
TGTGCCATCAGAACAGGGGAGACAGATACGCAGTATTTT
CAIRTGETDTQYF
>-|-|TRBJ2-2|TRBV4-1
TGCGCCAGCAGCCAAGGATTTCGGGAGCTGTTTTTT
CASSQGFRELFF
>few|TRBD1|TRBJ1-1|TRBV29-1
TGCAGCGCCCACAGGGGTGAGGCTTTCTTT
CSAHRGEAFF
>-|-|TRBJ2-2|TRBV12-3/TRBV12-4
TGTGCCAGCAGTTTCCAGGGGACTCTCACCGGGGAGCTGTTTTTT
CASSFQGTLTGELFF
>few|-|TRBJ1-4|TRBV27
TGTGCCAGCAGTCGAGGGGTGACAACTAATGAAAAACTGTTTTTT
CASSRGVTTNEKLFF
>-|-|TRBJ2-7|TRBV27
TGTGCCAGCACCCTTGGGCGGGGCTCCTACGAGCAGTACTTC
CASTLGRGSYEQYF
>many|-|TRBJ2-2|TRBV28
TGTGCCAGCAACCAACAGGGTTCGTACGGCCGGAACACCGGGGAGCTGTTTTTT
CASNQQGSYGRNTGELFF
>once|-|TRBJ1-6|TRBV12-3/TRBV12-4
TGTGCCAGCAGTTTAGCTCGACAGGCCTATAATTCACCCCCCCACTTT
CASSLARQAYNSPPHF
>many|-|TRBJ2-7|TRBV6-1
TGTGCCACTTCGGGGCAGCCTCTCTCCTACGAGCAGTACTTC
CATSGQPLSYEQYF
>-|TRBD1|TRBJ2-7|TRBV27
TGTGCCAGCAGAACACGGACAGGTCCCCAGGAGCAGTACTTC
CASRTRTGPQEQYF
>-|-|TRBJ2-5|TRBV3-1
TGTGCCAGCAGCCCCCCAGACGAGCGGGCCCAGTACTTC
CASSPPDERAQYF
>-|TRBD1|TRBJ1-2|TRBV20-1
TGCAGTGCTCCCTCTCCCCCGGGACAGGACTATGGCTACACCTTC
CSAPSPPGQDYGYTF
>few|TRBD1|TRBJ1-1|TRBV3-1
TGTGCCAGCAGCCAAGCGACAGGGGTTTGGACTGAAGCTTTCTTT
CASSQATGVWTEAFF
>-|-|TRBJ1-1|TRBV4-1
TGCGCCAGCAGCCAACCTCGGGCAGATGAAGCTTTCTTT
CASSQPRADEAFF
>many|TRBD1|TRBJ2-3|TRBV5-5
TGTGCCAGCAGCTTGTCCCCGACAGGGTACACAGATACGCAGTATTTT
CASSLSPTGYTDTQYF
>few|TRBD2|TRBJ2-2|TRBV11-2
TGTGCCAGCAGAGATCTAGCGGGAGGAGTAAGGACCGGGGAGCTGTTTTTT
CASRDLAGGVRTGELFF
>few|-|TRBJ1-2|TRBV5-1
TGCGCCAGCAGCTGGCGGACGGACTATGGCTACACCTTC
CASSWRTDYGYTF
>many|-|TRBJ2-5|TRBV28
TGTGCCAGCGGCTCTGGACAGCCATGGGGTGGGGGAGAGACCCAGTACTTC
CASGSGQPWGGGETQYF
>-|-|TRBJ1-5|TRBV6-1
TGTGCCAGCAGCCCTCATAGCAATCAGCCCCAGCATTTT
CASSPHSNQPQHF
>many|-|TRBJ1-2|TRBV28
TGTGCCAGCCGAGTTGGGAGCTATGGCTACACCTTC
CASRVGSYGYTF
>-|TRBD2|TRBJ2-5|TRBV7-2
TGTGCCAGCAGCCTTCAAAGACTAGCGGGGGGCAAAGAGACCCAGTACTTC
CASSLQRLAGGKETQYF
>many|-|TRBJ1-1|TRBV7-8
TGTGCCAGCAGTCTTTATAAGGGGAACACTGAAGCTTTCTTT
CASSLYKGNTEAFF
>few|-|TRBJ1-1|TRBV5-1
TGCGCCAGCACCAATTCTGCACGGGGCTTGTACACTGAAGCTTTCTTT
CASTNSARGLYTEAFF
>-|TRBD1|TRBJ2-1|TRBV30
TGTGCCTGGAACAGGGGGAATGAGCAGTTCTTC
CAWNRGNEQFF
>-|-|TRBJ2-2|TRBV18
TGTGCCAGCTCACAGGCACAGAACACCGGGGAGCTGTTTTTT
CASSQAQNTGELFF
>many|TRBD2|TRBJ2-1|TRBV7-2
TGTGCCAGCAGCTCCAGGACTAGTGAGCAGTTCTTC
CASSSRTSEQFF
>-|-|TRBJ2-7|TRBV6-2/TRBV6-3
TGTGCCAGCAACACCTACAACGAGCAGTACTTC
CASNTYNEQYF
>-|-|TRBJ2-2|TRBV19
TGTGCCAGTAGTATTTCCCCGGGCACCGGGGAGCTGTTTTTT
CASSISPGTGELFF
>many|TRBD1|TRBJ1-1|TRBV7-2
TGTGCCAGCAGCTTAGGGACAGGGGGTATCGCTTTCTTT
CASSLGTGGIAFF
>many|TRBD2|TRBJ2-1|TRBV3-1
TGTGCCAGCAGCCCTCCACTAGCGGGGTCCTACAATGAGCAGTTCTTC
CASSPPLAGSYNEQFF
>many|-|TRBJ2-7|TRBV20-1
TGCAGTGCTAGAGATAAGGATGGGGCAGGGCGGCCCTACGAGCAGTACTTC
CSARDKDGAGRPYEQYF
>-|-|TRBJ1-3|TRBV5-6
TGTGCCAGCAGCCGATCCTCAGGGTCGAAAAACACCATATATTTT
CASSRSSGSKNTIYF
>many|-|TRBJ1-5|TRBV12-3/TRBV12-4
TGTGCCAGCAGTCCCCAGACGGGAAGGGGTAAGTTATTCCAGCCCCAGCATTTT
CASSPQTGRGKLFQPQHF
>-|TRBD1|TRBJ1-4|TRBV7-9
TGTGCCAGCAGCTTAAGGACAGGGCAGGGTGAAAAACTGTTTTTT
CASSLRTGQGEKLFF
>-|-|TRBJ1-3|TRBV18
TGTGCCAGCTCACCACTGGACGTCCTCTCTGGAAACACCATACATTTT
CASSPLDVLSGNTIHF
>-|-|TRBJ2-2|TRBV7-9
TGTGCCAGCAGCCAAGATAACGAACTGTTTTTT
CASSQDNELFF
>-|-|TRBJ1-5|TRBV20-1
TGCAGTGCTAGACAGGGCGGGTCGGTGGTTCAGCCCCAGCATTTT
CSARQGGSVVQPQHF
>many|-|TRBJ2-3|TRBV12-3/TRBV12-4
TGTGCCAGCAGTTTACCCGCCACAGATACGCAGTATTTT
CASSLPATDTQYF
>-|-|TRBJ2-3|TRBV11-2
TGTGCCAGCAGCTCTACGCGCCTCACAGGAAGCACAGATACGCAGTATTTT
CASSSTRLTGSTDTQYF
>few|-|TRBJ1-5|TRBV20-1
TGCAGTGCCCGCCGCTCGGCGGTGGGGCAGCCCCAGCATTTT
CSARRSAVGQPQHF
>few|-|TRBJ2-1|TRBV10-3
TGTGCCGTGGGGCGGGACTTATGGGATGAGCAGTTCTTC
CAVGRDLWDEQFF
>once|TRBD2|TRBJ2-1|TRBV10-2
TGCGCCAGCAGCATGACTAGCGGGAGCTACAATGAGCAGTTCTTC
CASSMTSGSYNEQFF
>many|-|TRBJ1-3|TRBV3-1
TGTGCCAGCAGCCGGACATCGAGGGTTTCTGGAAACACCATATATTTT
CASSRTSRVSGNTIYF
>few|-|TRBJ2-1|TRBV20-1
TGCAGTGCTAGAATGGGCTCCAGCTCCTACAATGAGCAGTTCTTC
CSARMGSSSYNEQFF
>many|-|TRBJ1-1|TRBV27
TGTGCCAGCAGTTCCTGGACAGAAGCTTTCTTT
CASSSWTEAFF
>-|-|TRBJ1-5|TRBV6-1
TGTGCCAGCAGTGAAGCGCCCCTTTTTTTTGGGCCCCAGCATTTT
CASSEAPLFFGPQHF
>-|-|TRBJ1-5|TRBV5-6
TGTGCCAGCAGCTTGGGATATACGGGGGGCTATAGCAATCAGCCCCAGCATTTT
CASSLGYTGGYSNQPQHF
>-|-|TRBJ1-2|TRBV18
TGTGCCAGCTCACCTCAGACAGGAACCTATGGCTACACCTTC
CASSPQTGTYGYTF
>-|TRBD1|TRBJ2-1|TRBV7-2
TGTGCCAGCAGCCTAATTGGACAGGGTTTCTACAATGAGCAGTTCTTC
CASSLIGQGFYNEQFF